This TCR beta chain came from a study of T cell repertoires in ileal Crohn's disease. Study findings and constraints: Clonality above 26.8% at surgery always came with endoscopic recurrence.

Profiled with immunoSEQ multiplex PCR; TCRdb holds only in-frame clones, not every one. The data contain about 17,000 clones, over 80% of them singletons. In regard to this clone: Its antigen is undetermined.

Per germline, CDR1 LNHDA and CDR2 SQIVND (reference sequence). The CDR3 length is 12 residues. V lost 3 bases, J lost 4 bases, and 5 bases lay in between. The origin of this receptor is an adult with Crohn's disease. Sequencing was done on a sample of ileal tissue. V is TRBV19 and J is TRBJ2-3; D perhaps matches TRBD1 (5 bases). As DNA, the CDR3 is TGTGCCAGTAGTATCAGGGCAGATACGCAGTATTTT. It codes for CASSIRADTQYF.